This TCR beta chain was captured by sequencing in a study of vaccination effects on CD4 cells after COVID-19. About this clone itself: Its target is unknown.

The assay was immunoSEQ multiplex PCR, and TCRdb's table has in-frame clones only and misses some. The sample has 65,000 to 70,000 clones, roughly 79% seen once. Broader study findings: Infection-derived and vaccine-derived clones contracted markedly late after vaccination. Only a single clone (1 of 255 vaccine-induced clones in healthy vaccinees) cross-reacted with common cold coronaviruses.

Using viral peptide pools, the ViraFEST assay grew out antigen-specific CD4+ T cells prior to sequencing. Around day 10 of culture, CD4+ T cells were separated out. Each participant received a vaccine that was either BNT162b2 or mRNA-1273, given as two doses. Among the vaccine recipients, none had a prior SARS-CoV-2 infection, and nucleocapsid antibodies were negative. Half-medium exchanges with IL-2 medium took place on days 3 and 7. The CDR3 loop spans 14 amino acids. Germline CDR1 KGHDR, CDR2 SFDVKD. V was trimmed by 2 bases and J by 4 bases, leaving 8 bases between them. The sample in question was CD4+ T cells from PBMCs cultured with HCoV-OC43 spike peptides, obtained after COVID-19 vaccination. This sample's subset: HCoV-OC43 spike overlapping peptide pool stimulation. The origin of this receptor is a human donor who received a COVID-19 vaccine. The V and J genes are TRBV24-1 and TRBJ2-1; D remains ambiguous. CDR3 sequence reads: CATSDYNGYNEQFF. CDR3 in DNA: TGTGCCACCAGTGATTATAACGGATACAATGAGCAGTTCTTC.